The 20 T cell receptor beta chains given below trace back to one sample, sequenced in a study of T cell repertoires in aging, cancer and after chemotherapy. Amplification of TCR beta used genomic DNA extracted from peripheral blood. TRB rearrangements spanning V, D and J were amplified using mixed TRB-A/B primers. TCRdb re-analysed the multiplex PCR reads in MiXCR, keeping a single row per CDR3 protein. The sample holds about 2,900 distinct CDR3 sequences, about 21% seen once. The sequencing input was blood. The receptor set was obtained from a human donor with a blood cancer.

By sample fraction, this clonotype is medium-sized. The chain joins TRBV6-2 or TRBV6-3 to TRBJ2-7, with 8 bases fitting TRBD1. In germline, CDR1 is MNHEY, CDR2 SVGEGT. The CDR3 runs 14 residues. The ends lost 5 bases at V and 2 bases at J; junction bases unmatched: 5. CDR3 residues: CASSPSTGAYEQYF. The CDR3 DNA reads as TGTGCCAGCAGTCCGTCGACAGGGGCCTACGAGCAGTACTTC.

In its sample, this clonotype was seen a few times. The chain has TRBV28 and TRBJ1-3; no definite D call. The ends were cut back, 6 bases at V and 1 base at J, with 19 bases in the middle. Germline V CDR1 and CDR2: MDHEN, SYDVKM. The CDR3 consists of 17 residues. The CDR3 sequence: CASSPTLGGESGNTIYF. The CDR3 bases are TGTGCCAGCAGCCCGACCCTGGGCGGGGAATCTGGAAACACCATATATTTT.

This clonotype is judged medium-sized. The chain joins TRBV5-4 to TRBJ2-5; D remains unclear. The CDR3 has 12 amino acids. Germline V gene lookup returns CDR1 SGHNT and CDR2 YYREEE (reference sequence). Trimming cost V 4 bases and J 5 bases, with 9 bases left between them. The CDR3 here is CASSPERETQYF. CDR3 sequence (DNA): TGTGCCAGCAGCCCGGAGAGGGAGACCCAGTACTTC.

In its sample, this clonotype was seen a few times. The chain carries TRBV12-3 or TRBV12-4 and TRBJ1-2; D is ambiguous. CDR3 length equals 14 residues. The V and J ends lost 1 base and 4 bases respectively, with 10 bases between them. The CDR3: CASSLGAGIYGYTF. The CDR3 coding sequence is TGTGCCAGCAGTTTAGGGGCCGGGATCTATGGCTACACCTTC.

A few counts support this clonotype. The CDR3 sequence is CASSPVGDRISGNTIYF. CDR3 DNA: TGTGCCAGCTCACCTGTGGGGGACCGAATCTCTGGAAACACCATATATTTT. This chain joins TRBV18 and TRBJ1-3; maybe TRBD1 (5 bases). Per germline, CDR1 KGHSH and CDR2 LQKENI. The V end lost 3 bases, the J end lost 0 bases, and 15 bases lay between the germline ends. The CDR3 is 17 residues long. The whole variable domain, remainder taken from reference TRBV18 and TRBJ1-3, is NAGVMQNPRHLVRRRGQEARLRCSPMKGHSHVYWYRQLPEEGLKFMVYLQKENIIDESGMPKERFSAEFPKEGPSILRIQQVVRGDSAAYFCASSPVGDRISGNTIYFGEGSWLTVV.

This chain connects TRBV5-6 to TRBJ2-2, with D perhaps TRBD1 (6 bases). Trimming took 0 bases from V and 7 from J, leaving 16 bases between them. Germline CDR1 SGHDT, CDR2 YYEEEE. This CDR3 is built from 16 residues. The CDR3, as DNA: TGTGCCAGCAGCTTGGCCGTGGGGGCGTCAGGCGGGGAGCTGTTTTTT. It codes for CASSLAVGASGGELFF. The full variable domain, in which reference TRBV5-6 and TRBJ2-2 provide the parts outside the CDR3, is DAGVTQSPTHLIKTRGQQVTLRCSPKSGHDTVSWYQQALGQGPQFIFQYYEEEERQRGNFPDRFSGHQFPNYSSELNVNALLLGDSALYLCASSLAVGASGGELFFGEGSRLTVL.

In its sample, this clonotype ranks as medium-sized. This chain's CDR3 is CASSIGLAGDYEQYF. In DNA form, the CDR3 reads TGTGCCAGTAGTATAGGACTAGCGGGGGATTACGAGCAGTACTTC. V gene TRBV19 combines with J gene TRBJ2-7; 12 bases fit TRBD2. Germline CDR1 and CDR2: LNHDA and SQIVND (reference sequence). Losses at the gene ends were 1 base for V and 4 bases for J; bases not matched to a gene: 2. The CDR3 length is 15 residues.

Concerning this clonotype itself: A read error may account for a junction end that differs from germline. The chain is built from TRBV5-5 and TRBJ2-1, with 7 bases lining up with TRBD2. Germline V gene data show CDR1 as SGHKS and CDR2 as YYEKEE (reference sequence). The CDR3 extends over 14 amino acids. Here the CDR3 reads CASSSGGGRNEQFF. DNA of the CDR3: TGCGCCAGCAGCTCTGGGGGGGGAAGGAATGAGCAGTTCTTC.

The chain carries TRBV20-1 and TRBJ2-1; the match to TRBD1 covers 7 bases. The CDR3 consists of 15 residues. Germline lookup yields CDR1 DFQATT and CDR2 SNEGSKA (reference sequence). The V and J ends lost 4 bases and 0 bases, in that order; junction bases with no gene match: 6. CDR3 in amino acids: CSATTGDSSYNEQFF. The CDR3 DNA follows: TGCAGTGCTACTACAGGGGACAGCTCCTACAATGAGCAGTTCTTC.

Judged by abundance, this clonotype is medium-sized (0.01 to 0.1%). The J gene is TRBJ2-7, the V gene TRBV6-1; D perhaps matches TRBD2 (5 bases). Germline V lookup: CDR1 MNHNS, CDR2 SASEGT. The CDR3 loop spans 14 amino acids. Trimming pared 6 bases from V and 1 base from J, leaving 13 bases between. In DNA form, the CDR3 reads TGTGCCAGCAGACACGACGGAGGATCCTACGAGCAGTACTTC. Protein product: CASRHDGGSYEQYF.

The sample holds a few counts of this clonotype. The chain employs TRBV12-3 or TRBV12-4 and TRBJ2-7, with a possible D match to TRBD1 (5 bases). Trimming shortened V by 4 bases and J by 3 bases, and 13 bases separated the two germline ends. This CDR3 region has 14 residues. CDR3 protein: CASSSSTVRYEQYF. The CDR3 nucleotides are TGTGCCAGCAGTTCATCGACAGTTCGCTACGAGCAGTACTTC.

This clonotype was recorded a few times. The rearrangement joins TRBV12-3 or TRBV12-4 to TRBJ2-5; a possible D gene is TRBD1 (5 bases). The CDR3 is made up of 15 amino acids. Trimming took off 5 bases at V and 2 bases at J, with 15 bases between the two ends. The DNA for the CDR3 is TGTGCCAGCAGTCGACAGAATCAGGGACAAGAGACCCAGTACTTC. Protein sequence: CASSRQNQGQETQYF.

This clonotype is labeled medium-sized. The CDR3 nucleotides are TGTGCCAGCAGCTTAGATAGGCGTACAAGCTCCTACGAGCAGTACTTC. This translates into CASSLDRRTSSYEQYF. The genes are TRBV11-3 and TRBJ2-7; no firm D call. CDR3 length: 16 residues. V was cut by 0 bases and J by 0 bases, with 12 bases left in between. Germline assignment: CDR1 SGHNT and CDR2 YENEEA. The variable domain in full, completed from reference TRBV11-3 and TRBJ2-7, reads EAGVVQSPRYKIIEKKQPVAFWCNPISGHNTLYWYLQNLGQGPELLIRYENEEAVDDSQLPKDRFSAERLKGVDSTLKIQPAELGDSAVYLCASSLDRRTSSYEQYFGPGTRLTVT.

This sequence joins TRBV20-1 and TRBJ2-5; 7 positions agree with TRBD2. V was pared by 3 bases and J by 5 bases, with 9 bases of the junction left unmatched. Germline V gene data show CDR1 as DFQATT and CDR2 as SNEGSKA (reference sequence). The CDR3 totals 14 residues. DNA for the CDR3: TGCAGTGCTAGCCGCCGGGCGGGAGCGGAGACCCAGTACTTC. It encodes CSASRRAGAETQYF.

J is TRBJ2-7 and V is TRBV5-1, with unresolved D. CDR1 is SGHRS and CDR2 is YFSETQ in the germline V gene. The CDR3 extends over 14 amino acids. Trimming took off 7 bases at V and 2 bases at J, with 16 bases between the two ends. CDR3 sequence: CASSHPVTPYEQYF. CDR3 DNA: TGCGCCAGCTCCCACCCTGTGACACCCTACGAGCAGTACTTC. Combining the CDR3 with reference TRBV5-1 and TRBJ2-7 gives the whole variable domain KAGVTQTPRYLIKTRGQQVTLSCSPISGHRSVSWYQQTPGQGLQFLFEYFSETQRNKGNFPGRFSGRQFSNSRSEMNVSTLELGDSALYLCASSHPVTPYEQYFGPGTRLTVT.

This clonotype turned up a few times. The V gene is TRBV5-6, the J gene TRBJ2-7; D is uncertain. Germline CDR1 is SGHDT and CDR2 is YYEEEE. This CDR3 spans 14 amino acids. V shed 6 bases and J shed 3 bases, with 16 bases lying between them. CDR3 nucleotide sequence: TGTGCCAGCACCTATACCGGGCTCGGCTACGAGCAGTACTTC. This translates into CASTYTGLGYEQYF.

The chain has TRBV11-2 and TRBJ2-2; no firm D call. V lost 2 bases, J lost 6 bases, and 1 base lay in between. The CDR3 runs to 11 residues. Germline V CDR1 and CDR2: SGHAT, FQNNGV. As DNA, the CDR3 is TGTGCCAGCAGCTTATCCGGGGAGCTGTTTTTT. Translating gives CASSLSGELFF.

In this sample, this clonotype is medium-sized. The rearrangement uses TRBV10-3 and TRBJ2-5; D ambiguous. Germline V gene lookup returns CDR1 ENHRY and CDR2 SYGVKD. Trimming pared 4 bases from V and 2 bases from J, leaving 5 bases between. This CDR3 is built from 12 residues. Written as DNA, the CDR3 is TGTGCCATCAGTGCGTTGCAAGAGACCCAGTACTTC. Its translation is CAISALQETQYF.

This clonotype showed up just a few times. The chain carries TRBV14 and TRBJ2-5; 7 bases line up with TRBD2. Trimming took 1 base from V and 2 from J; bases not matched to a gene: 7. This CDR3 has 16 residues. Germline-derived CDR1 and CDR2 are SGHDN and FVKESK. CDR3 sequence reads: CASSQGAGVLQETQYF. For the CDR3, the DNA is TGTGCCAGCAGCCAAGGCGCGGGAGTCTTACAAGAGACCCAGTACTTC.

By proportion, this clonotype is medium-sized (0.01 to 0.1%). This sequence joins TRBV6-1 and TRBJ2-7; D remains ambiguous. Germline values: CDR1 MNHNS, CDR2 SASEGT. The CDR3 is made up of 15 amino acids. The V end lost 2 bases, the J end lost 7 bases, and 18 bases lay between the germline ends. The CDR3, as DNA: TGTGCCAGCAGTGAAATGCGTCAGATTTACGGAGAGCAGTACTTC. Residues: CASSEMRQIYGEQYF.